The 21 T cell receptor beta chains presented below share a single source sample, sequenced in a study of control samples from healthy donors and cancer patients. Assay used: immunoSEQ multiplex PCR; TCRdb lists only in-frame clones, some missing. In the table there are approximately 140,000 clones, over 85% of which are singletons. Sequencing used blood. These receptor sequences come from a man between 18 and 29 years old in good health.

The chain uses TRBV30 and TRBJ1-3; perhaps TRBD1 as D (6 bases). V dropped 8 bases and J dropped 0 bases, with 14 bases sitting between them. The germline CDR1 and CDR2 sequences are GTSNPN and SVGIG (reference sequence). The CDR3 consists of 14 residues. CDR3 amino acids: CARSGELSGNTIYF. The CDR3, as DNA: TGTGCCCGATCAGGGGAACTCTCTGGAAACACCATATATTTT.

The rearrangement links TRBV9 to TRBJ2-1; the D gene is possibly TRBD2 (6 bases). The V gene lost 0 bases and the J gene lost 2 bases, with 18 bases spanning the gap. Germline V gene sequence: CDR1 SGDLS, CDR2 YYNGEE. The CDR3 contains 18 residues. The CDR3 protein is CASSVESSALLPYNEQFF. The CDR3 DNA reads TGTGCCAGCAGCGTAGAGTCTAGCGCATTGTTACCCTACAATGAGCAGTTCTTC. The variable domain in full, with the rest retrieved from reference TRBV9 and TRBJ2-1, is DSGVTQTPKHLITATGQRVTLRCSPRSGDLSVYWYQQSLDQGLQFLIQYYNGEERAKGNILERFSAQQFPDLHSELNLSSLELGDSALYFCASSVESSALLPYNEQFFGPGTRLTVL.

This sequence joins TRBV10-3 and TRBJ1-1; D gene ambiguous. Between the trimmed V and J ends, which lost 0 bases and 0 bases, there was a span of 11 bases. The V gene's germline CDR1 is ENHRY and CDR2 SYGVKD. CDR3 length: 16 residues. CDR3 sequence: CAISESTRTLNTEAFF. CDR3 DNA: TGTGCCATCAGTGAGTCGACGAGGACCCTGAACACTGAAGCTTTCTTT.

This clone was recorded many times. This sample also contains other DNA sequences that code for the same CDR3. The rearrangement links TRBV10-3 to TRBJ2-1; TRBD2 might be the D (5 bases). CDR1 is ENHRY, CDR2 SYGVKD, per germline. Trimming stripped 2 bases from V and 0 bases from J, with 20 bases between. This CDR3 spans 19 amino acids. The CDR3 bases are TGTGCCATCAGTGAGATAATGAGCGGCAGCGCTCTCTCCTACAATGAGCAGTTCTTC. Its protein is CAISEIMSGSALSYNEQFF.

Concerning this clone itself: The same CDR3 arises from other DNA sequences in this sample as well. This chain connects TRBV30 to TRBJ1-3; D gene ambiguous. V lost 2 bases and J lost 0, with 8 bases in between. CDR1 GTSNPN and CDR2 SVGIG come from the germline V gene (reference sequence). The CDR3 length is 14 residues. CDR3 DNA: TGTGCCTGGAGTCCTGGATCCTCTGGAAACACCATATATTTT. This codes for CAWSPGSSGNTIYF.

The genes are TRBV7-9 and TRBJ1-6, with 9 bases matching TRBD1. V was clipped by 5 bases and J by 5 bases; unmatched bases: 1. In germline, CDR1 is SEHNR, CDR2 FQNEAQ (reference sequence). The CDR3 loop spans 14 amino acids. CDR3 protein: CASSRDRDNSPLHF. The CDR3 coding sequence is TGTGCCAGCAGCCGGGACAGGGATAATTCACCCCTCCACTTT. The full variable domain, completed using reference TRBV7-9 and TRBJ1-6, is DTGVSQNPRHKITKRGQNVTFRCDPISEHNRLYWYRQTLGQGPEFLTYFQNEAQLEKSRLLSDRFSAERPKGSFSTLEIQRTEQGDSAMYLCASSRDRDNSPLHFGNGTRLTVT.

The J gene is TRBJ2-5, the V gene TRBV4-1; 8 bases map to TRBD2. The germline CDR1 and CDR2 sequences are MGHRA and YSYEKL. The trim removed 4 bases at V and 5 bases at J, leaving 9 bases unmatched. The CDR3 is 15 residues long. The CDR3 reads CASSPLAGGGETQYF. The CDR3 coding sequence is TGCGCCAGCAGCCCCCTTGCGGGGGGTGGCGAGACCCAGTACTTC.

The rearrangement joins TRBV7-9 to TRBJ1-2; TRBD1 matches 10 bases. The germline gives CDR1 SEHNR, CDR2 FQNEAQ (reference sequence). There are 15 residues in the CDR3. Unmatched junction bases numbered 7, after V lost 5 bases and J lost 4 bases. CDR3 sequence (DNA): TGTGCCAGCAGCGGGACAGGGGTGTTTTCCTATGGCTACACCTTC. This gives the protein CASSGTGVFSYGYTF.

This sequence joins TRBV3-1 (or the pseudogene TRBV3-2) and TRBJ1-1; D is unclear. Trimming stripped 0 bases from V and 5 bases from J, with 10 bases between. This CDR3 is built from 14 residues. Germline CDR1 LGHDT, CDR2 YNNKEL (reference sequence). The chain's CDR3 is CASSQDYSGTEAFF. The CDR3 nucleotides are TGTGCCAGCAGCCAAGATTACTCCGGGACTGAAGCTTTCTTT.

This clone was seen just once. The chain is built from TRBV7-9 and TRBJ1-5, with D tentatively TRBD1 (6 bases). Trimming stripped 5 bases from V and 7 bases from J, with 15 bases between. Per germline, CDR1 SEHNR and CDR2 FQNEAQ (reference sequence). The CDR3 is 14 amino acids. CDR3 coding DNA: TGTGCCAGCAGCATACAGGGAAGCGGGCAGCCCCAGCATTTT. Encoded protein: CASSIQGSGQPQHF.

V usage is TRBV27 and J usage is TRBJ2-3; possible D gene TRBD2, 6 bases. There are 15 residues in the CDR3. The V end lost 2 bases, the J end lost 0 bases, and 9 bases lay between the germline ends. Germline values: CDR1 MNHEY, CDR2 SMNVEV (reference sequence). The CDR3 DNA reads as TGTGCCAGCAGTTTAGGGACTTCTAGCACAGATACGCAGTATTTT. This encodes CASSLGTSSTDTQYF.

The count of this clone is one. The chain has TRBV4-3 and TRBJ2-2; D perhaps matches TRBD2 (5 bases). This CDR3 has 14 amino acids. Looked up from germline, CDR1 is LGHNA and CDR2 is YSLEER. Deletions cut 4 bases from V and 1 base from J, with 7 bases between. The CDR3 loop is CASSPGLNTGELFF. CDR3 nucleotide sequence: TGCGCCAGCAGCCCTGGACTGAACACCGGGGAGCTGTTTTTT.

The chain joins TRBV7-9 to TRBJ1-2; 7 nucleotides align to TRBD1. The CDR3 is 15 residues long. Germline CDR1 SEHNR, CDR2 FQNEAQ (reference sequence). V shed 5 bases and J 8 bases; nucleotides not matched to a gene: 14. CDR3: CASSESIQGLDGYTF. The CDR3 DNA reads as TGTGCCAGCAGCGAATCAATACAGGGGTTGGACGGCTACACCTTC. Drawing the rest from reference TRBV7-9 and TRBJ1-2, the complete variable domain is DTGVSQNPRHKITKRGQNVTFRCDPISEHNRLYWYRQTLGQGPEFLTYFQNEAQLEKSRLLSDRFSAERPKGSFSTLEIQRTEQGDSAMYLCASSESIQGLDGYTFGSGTRLTVV.

The J gene is TRBJ2-2, the V gene TRBV28, with a tentative D call TRBD1 (6 bases). Germline lookup yields CDR1 MDHEN and CDR2 SYDVKM. Trimming left V 6 bases short and J 7 bases short, with 9 bases between. The CDR3 has 12 residues. The CDR3 spells CASRKGVGELFF. The CDR3 coding sequence is TGTGCCAGCAGAAAGGGGGTCGGGGAGCTGTTTTTT.

With regard to this clone: A junction boundary mismatches the germline segment, possibly from a read error. The chain carries TRBV7-7 and TRBJ2-1, with a tentative D call TRBD2 (5 bases). This CDR3 contains 15 residues. Germline loops: CDR1 SSHAT, CDR2 FNYEAQ (reference sequence). Written as DNA, the CDR3 is TGTGCTAGCAGCTTAACACTAGGTATGGGCAATGAGCAGTTCTTC. Protein product: CASSLTLGMGNEQFF.

CDR3 DNA: TGTGCCAGCAGCGACTCGGGGGGAAACACCATATATTTT. Its translation is CASSDSGGNTIYF. The chain is built from TRBV12-3 or TRBV12-4 and TRBJ1-3; D not certain. The CDR3 spans 13 residues. Between the trimmed V and J ends, which lost 6 bases and 4 bases, there was a span of 10 bases.

The rearrangement uses TRBV4-1 and TRBJ1-2; D is ambiguous. CDR3 length equals 15 residues. V was shortened by 2 bases and J by 1 base, with 11 bases between the two germline ends. CDR1 and CDR2 (germline): MGHRA, YSYEKL. In DNA form, the CDR3 reads TGCGCCAGCAGCCAATTGCCAGGCCATAACTATGGCTACACCTTC. As protein: CASSQLPGHNYGYTF.

J is TRBJ2-4 and V is TRBV20-1; D not resolved. Germline lookup yields CDR1 DFQATT and CDR2 SNEGSKA (reference sequence). CDR3 size: 11 residues. Trimming shortened V by 0 bases and J by 8 bases, and 5 bases separated the two germline ends. The CDR3, as DNA: TGCAGTGCTAGAGATCCGGACATTCAGTACTTC. This gives the protein CSARDPDIQYF.

This sequence joins TRBV7-9 and TRBJ1-1; D call uncertain. The CDR3 has 14 amino acids. The ends were cut back, 2 bases at V and 1 base at J, with 8 bases in the middle. Germline lookup yields CDR1 SEHNR and CDR2 FQNEAQ (reference sequence). CDR3 nucleotide sequence: TGTGCCAGCAGCTTATTTAGGGAGAACACTGAAGCTTTCTTT. It encodes CASSLFRENTEAFF.

The rearrangement joins TRBV5-6 to TRBJ2-2; weak D call: TRBD2 (5 bases). Germline V lookup: CDR1 SGHDT, CDR2 YYEEEE. This CDR3 has 15 amino acids. V lost 5 bases and J 0 bases, leaving 11 bases between the germline ends. CDR3 loop: CASSSDYSNTGELFF. The CDR3 bases are TGTGCCAGCAGTTCTGACTACTCGAACACCGGGGAGCTGTTTTTT.

The chain carries TRBV11-2 and TRBJ1-1, with D hard to call. Looked up from germline, CDR1 is SGHAT and CDR2 is FQNNGV. This CDR3 contains 13 residues. V was cut by 5 bases and J by 5 bases, with 12 bases left in between. The CDR3 sequence is CASSQTHGTEAFF. DNA of the CDR3: TGTGCCAGCAGCCAAACTCATGGGACTGAAGCTTTCTTT. The full variable domain, its missing parts supplied by reference TRBV11-2 and TRBJ1-1, is EAGVAQSPRYKIIEKRQSVAFWCNPISGHATLYWYQQILGQGPKLLIQFQNNGVVDDSQLPKDRFSAERLKGVDSTLKIQPAKLEDSAVYLCASSQTHGTEAFFGQGTRLTVV.